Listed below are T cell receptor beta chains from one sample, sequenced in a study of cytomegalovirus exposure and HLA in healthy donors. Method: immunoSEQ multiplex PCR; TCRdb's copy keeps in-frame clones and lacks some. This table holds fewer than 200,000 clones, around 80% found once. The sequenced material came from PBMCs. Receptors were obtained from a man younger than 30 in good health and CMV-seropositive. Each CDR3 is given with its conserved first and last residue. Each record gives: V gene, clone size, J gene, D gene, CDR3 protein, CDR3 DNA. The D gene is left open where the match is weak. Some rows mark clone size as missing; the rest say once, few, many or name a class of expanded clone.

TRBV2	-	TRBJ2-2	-	CASSGPSSANTGELFF	TGTGCCAGCAGTGGACCCTCTAGCGCGAACACCGGGGAGCTGTTTTTT
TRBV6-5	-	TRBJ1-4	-	CASSYRRSNEKLFF	TGTGCCAGCAGTTACAGGCGGTCTAATGAAAAACTGTTTTTT
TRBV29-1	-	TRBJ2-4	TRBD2	CSVEDLGRGGKNIQYF	TGCAGCGTTGAAGATCTTGGGAGGGGAGGTAAAAACATTCAGTACTTC
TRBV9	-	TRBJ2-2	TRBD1	CASSLQGANTGELFF	TGTGCCAGCAGCCTTCAGGGGGCGAACACCGGGGAGCTGTTTTTT
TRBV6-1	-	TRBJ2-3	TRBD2	CASSELAGVPDTQYF	TGTGCCAGCAGTGAACTAGCGGGAGTTCCCGATACGCAGTATTTT
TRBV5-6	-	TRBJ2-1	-	CASSLVLNEQFF	TGTGCCAGCAGCTTGGTTCTCAATGAGCAGTTCTTC
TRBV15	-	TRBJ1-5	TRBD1	CATSREANRGPDSNQPQHF	TGTGCCACCAGCAGGGAAGCAAACAGGGGGCCGGATAGCAATCAGCCCCAGCATTTT
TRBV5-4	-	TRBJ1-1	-	CASSEAGTEAFF	TGTGCCAGCAGCGAGGCGGGGACTGAAGCTTTCTTT
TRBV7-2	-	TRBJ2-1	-	CASSLVGHSYNEQFF	TGTGCCAGCAGCTTAGTTGGCCACTCCTACAATGAGCAGTTCTTC
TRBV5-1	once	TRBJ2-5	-	CASSLPGGLETQYF	TGCGCCAGCAGCTTGCCTGGCGGGTTAGAGACCCAGTACTTC
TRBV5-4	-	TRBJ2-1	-	CASSLGPNEQFF	TGTGCCAGCAGCTTGGGTCCGAATGAGCAGTTCTTC
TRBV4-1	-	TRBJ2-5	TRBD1	CASSQDSGGPMGETQYF	TGCGCCAGCAGCCAGGATTCAGGGGGCCCCATGGGAGAGACCCAGTACTTC
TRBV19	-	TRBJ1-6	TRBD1	CASRGQGDSPLHF	TGTGCCAGTAGAGGACAGGGTGATTCACCCCTCCACTTT
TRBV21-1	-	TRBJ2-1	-	CASSGLAGVRNEQFF	TGTGCCAGCTCCGGCTTAGCGGGAGTGAGGAATGAGCAGTTCTTC
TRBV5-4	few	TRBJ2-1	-	CASSPGGREPYNEQFF	TGTGCCAGCAGCCCGGGGGGCCGGGAGCCATACAATGAGCAGTTCTTC
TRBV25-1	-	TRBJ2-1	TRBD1	CASRMGQPYNEQFF	TGTGCCAGCAGGATGGGACAGCCCTACAATGAGCAGTTCTTC
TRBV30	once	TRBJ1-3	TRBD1	CAWGRGGALGNTIYF	TGTGCCTGGGGAAGAGGGGGCGCCCTCGGAAACACCATATATTTT
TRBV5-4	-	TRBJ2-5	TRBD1	CASSRPTGSSKETQYF	TGTGCCAGCAGCCGGCCGACAGGGAGTTCGAAAGAGACCCAGTACTTC
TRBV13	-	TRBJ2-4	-	CASSFGVAKNIQYF	TGTGCCAGCAGCTTCGGGGTAGCCAAAAACATTCAGTACTTC
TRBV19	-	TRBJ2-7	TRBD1	CARRQGARYEQYF	TGTGCCAGAAGACAGGGAGCACGATACGAGCAGTACTTC
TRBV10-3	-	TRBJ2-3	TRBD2	CAISASGRAASTDTQYF	TGTGCCATCAGTGCCAGCGGGAGGGCCGCAAGCACAGATACGCAGTATTTT
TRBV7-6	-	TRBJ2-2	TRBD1	CASSLRLYFGQGDSGELFF	TGTGCCAGCAGCTTACGGTTATATTTCGGACAGGGGGACTCCGGGGAGCTGTTTTTT
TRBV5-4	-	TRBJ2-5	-	CASDRSETQYF	TGTGCCAGTGACAGGTCAGAGACCCAGTACTTC
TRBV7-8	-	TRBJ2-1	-	CASCRAGGSYNEQFF	TGTGCCAGCTGTAGGGCGGGCGGCTCCTACAATGAGCAGTTCTTC